Listed below are T cell receptor beta chains from one sample, sequenced in a study of T-cell reconstitution after alpha-beta-depleted transplantation in children. TCRdb analysed the PCR reads with MiXCR anew, one entry per CDR3 protein. Altogether 500,000 to 750,000 distinct CDR3 sequences are present, over 10% being singletons, with the ten largest covering 2.2%. Sample: PBMCs, mostly from graft donor cells, taken 360 days after TCRalphabeta/CD19-depleted stem cell transplant. Receptors originate from a male patient aged 5 to 17 who had a stem cell transplant for acute myeloid leukemia, so the T cells may come from the graft donor. Both conserved end residues are part of each CDR3. A D gene is named only where the DNA matches it firmly. Clone size, where shown, is once, few, many, or a class for clones that have expanded.

d_call	cdr3_length	v_call	clone_size	j_call	cdr3_nt	cdr3_aa
TRBD1	19	TRBV18	-	TRBJ2-2	TGTGCCAGCTCACCAAGGGGGACAGGGGAATTTGCGAACACCGGGGAGCTGTTTTTT	CASSPRGTGEFANTGELFF
TRBD2	17	TRBV12-3/TRBV12-4	few	TRBJ2-3	TGTGCCAGCAGTTTTGGGGTAGCGGGAGCCCTAGGGGATACGCAGTATTTT	CASSFGVAGALGDTQYF
-	14	TRBV4-2	few	TRBJ1-2	TGTGCCAGCAGCCAAGAGCTTGCTATTGATGGCTACACCTTC	CASSQELAIDGYTF
-	14	TRBV7-2	few	TRBJ2-1	TGTGCCAGCAGCTTAGTAGGGAGCGGGAATGAGCAGTTCTTC	CASSLVGSGNEQFF
-	14	TRBV20-1	few	TRBJ2-1	TGCAGTGCTATCTTAGTGGGATCCTACAATGAGCAGTTCTTC	CSAILVGSYNEQFF
TRBD2	13	TRBV29-1	few	TRBJ2-7	TGCAGCGCCTTGAGGGGCGGGGGGAACGAGCAGTACTTC	CSALRGGGNEQYF
TRBD2	14	TRBV29-1	many	TRBJ2-1	TGCAGCGTTGAGACTAGCGGGATGTACAATGAGCAGTTCTTC	CSVETSGMYNEQFF
-	15	TRBV7-9	few	TRBJ2-2	TGTGCCAGCAGCCCCATCAGAGCTGGCACCGGGGAGCTGTTTTTT	CASSPIRAGTGELFF
TRBD2	16	TRBV27	many	TRBJ2-5	TGTGCCAGCAGCCCCTGGCGCGGGGGGATCCAAGAGACCCAGTACTTC	CASSPWRGGIQETQYF
TRBD1	16	TRBV29-1	-	TRBJ2-6	TGCAGCGCGACGGGACAGGGAAGCTCTGGGGCCAACGTCCTGACTTTC	CSATGQGSSGANVLTF
-	12	TRBV30	few	TRBJ2-3	TGTGCCTGGAGTGTACAGTCAGATACGCAGTATTTT	CAWSVQSDTQYF
TRBD2	15	TRBV4-3	few	TRBJ2-3	TGCGCCACCAGCAGTCGTACTAGCGATACAGATACGCAGTATTTT	CATSSRTSDTDTQYF
TRBD2	15	TRBV28	-	TRBJ2-3	TGTGCCAGCAGTTGGATGGGGGGGGGCACAGATACGCAGTATTTT	CASSWMGGGTDTQYF
-	15	TRBV3-1	-	TRBJ2-7	TGTGCCAGCAGCCAAGAACCCGAACGTTCCTACGAGCAGTACTTC	CASSQEPERSYEQYF
-	15	TRBV27	-	TRBJ2-7	TGTGCCAGCAGTTTTCTTTTCAGGGGGGATTACGAGCAGTACTTC	CASSFLFRGDYEQYF
TRBD2	14	TRBV20-1	many	TRBJ2-1	TGCAGTGCCACGGGACTAGCGGTGTACAATGAGCAGTTCTTC	CSATGLAVYNEQFF
-	11	TRBV29-1	-	TRBJ2-3	TGCAGCGAGAGGAGAGGGGATACGCAGTATTTT	CSERRGDTQYF
-	12	TRBV14	many	TRBJ2-4	TGTGCCAGCAGCGCTAGCCTCGGCCCCCTGGACTTC	CASSASLGPLDF
-	11	TRBV5-8	-	TRBJ2-2	TGTGCCAGCAGCTTGAGTAGGGAGCTGTTTTTT	CASSLSRELFF
TRBD2	17	TRBV9	few	TRBJ2-1	TGTGCCAGCAGCGACCGGACTAGCGGGAGCGTCTACAATGAGCAGTTCTTC	CASSDRTSGSVYNEQFF
-	15	TRBV12-3/TRBV12-4	once	TRBJ1-1	TGTGCCAGCAGTTTTGGGCTACTTCAGAACACTGAAGCCTTCTTT	CASSFGLLQNTEAFF
TRBD2	15	TRBV29-1	-	TRBJ2-7	TGCAGCGTTATACTAGCGGGGACCGGTGGGTACGAGCAGTACTTC	CSVILAGTGGYEQYF
TRBD1	17	TRBV4-3	-	TRBJ2-1	TGCGCCAGCAGCCAAAGAGGGGGCGTTCTCCTTTACAATGAGCAGTTCTTC	CASSQRGGVLLYNEQFF
-	12	TRBV5-6	few	TRBJ2-3	TGTGCCAGCAGTGACCCGGCAGATACGCAGTATTTT	CASSDPADTQYF
TRBD2	15	TRBV28	many	TRBJ2-7	TGTGCCAGCAGTTTATCGCCTAGCGGGGTTCCGGAGCAGTACTTC	CASSLSPSGVPEQYF
-	15	TRBV12-3/TRBV12-4	many	TRBJ1-5	TGTGCCAGCAGCCCTTCAATAAGAGGGAATCAGCCCCAGCATTTT	CASSPSIRGNQPQHF
-	15	TRBV28	many	TRBJ2-3	TGTGCCAGCAGTTTAAACCCGGGTTGGGGGTCTACGCAGTATTTT	CASSLNPGWGSTQYF
-	12	TRBV30	-	TRBJ2-2	TGTGCCCGGGACCGGGCCCTCGGGGAGCTGTTTTTT	CARDRALGELFF
TRBD2	15	TRBV20-1	-	TRBJ2-5	TGCAGTGCTGCACCCCTAGCGGGGGCTATCCTGACCCAGTACTTC	CSAAPLAGAILTQYF
TRBD1	15	TRBV7-3	many	TRBJ2-5	TGTGCCAGCAGCTTAGCGGGACAGGGCCAAGAGACCCAGTACTTC	CASSLAGQGQETQYF
-	18	TRBV3-1	-	TRBJ1-2	TGTGCCAGCAGCCCCCTTATCCCGGGCAGTGTCTCCTACTATGGCTACACCTTC	CASSPLIPGSVSYYGYTF
-	13	TRBV7-9	few	TRBJ1-2	TGTGCCAGCAGCTTCTATAGGGATTATGGCTACACCTTC	CASSFYRDYGYTF
-	12	TRBV12-3/TRBV12-4	few	TRBJ1-1	TGTGCCAGCAGTTTGGTCGGTCCCGAAGCTTTCTTT	CASSLVGPEAFF
-	13	TRBV29-1	many	TRBJ2-3	TGCAGCGTTGAACTCGGGAGTGCAGATACGCAGTATTTT	CSVELGSADTQYF
-	13	TRBV28	-	TRBJ2-1	TGTGCCAGCAGGCGACTAGTCTACAATGAGCAGTTCTTC	CASRRLVYNEQFF
TRBD1	14	TRBV29-1	few	TRBJ2-1	TGCAGCGTTGAACGGGACAGCTCGTCCAGTGAGCAGTTCTTC	CSVERDSSSSEQFF
-	17	TRBV25-1	few	TRBJ2-6	TGTGCCAGCAGTGACTCGACGGTTCTAACTGGGGCCAACGTCCTGACTTTC	CASSDSTVLTGANVLTF
-	13	TRBV20-1	-	TRBJ2-7	TGCAGTGCTTTTGCTGAGGGGGCCTACGAGCAGTACTTC	CSAFAEGAYEQYF
-	15	TRBV12-3/TRBV12-4	-	TRBJ2-1	TGTGCCAGCACTCCTCCCTCCCGCTCCTACAATGAGCAGTTCTTC	CASTPPSRSYNEQFF
TRBD1	16	TRBV12-3/TRBV12-4	many	TRBJ2-5	TGTGCCAGCAGTTGGTATCGGGACAGGGACAAAGAGACCCAGTACTTC	CASSWYRDRDKETQYF
TRBD2	16	TRBV24-1	many	TRBJ2-5	TGTGCCACCAGTGATTTACCTAGCGGGAGCGCGGAGACCCAGTACTTC	CATSDLPSGSAETQYF
TRBD2	15	TRBV7-9	-	TRBJ2-7	TGTGCCAGCAGCTTAGCGTATCGGACTAGGACCGAGCAGTACTTC	CASSLAYRTRTEQYF
-	12	TRBV7-2	few	TRBJ1-4	TGTGCCAGCAGCTTAGCTCAGACCGCACTGTTTTTT	CASSLAQTALFF
-	15	TRBV7-2	-	TRBJ2-3	TGTGTCAGCAGCTCCCCGGGGGCCCCAAGTGATACGCAGTATTTT	CVSSSPGAPSDTQYF
TRBD1	17	TRBV20-1	-	TRBJ2-2	TGCAGTGCTAGAGACGCAGGACAGGGCGTGAACACCGGGGAGCTGTTTTTT	CSARDAGQGVNTGELFF
TRBD1	14	TRBV9	few	TRBJ2-3	TGTGCCAGCAGCGTAACAGGGGGAGCAGATACGCAGTATTTT	CASSVTGGADTQYF
TRBD2	14	TRBV6-2/TRBV6-3	few	TRBJ2-7	TGTGCCAGCAGAAGACTAGCGGGAATGAACGAGCAGTACTTC	CASRRLAGMNEQYF
TRBD2	16	TRBV6-2/TRBV6-3	-	TRBJ2-7	TGTGCCAGCAGTTCTTCTCGCGGGAGAGGCGCCTACGAGCAGTACTTC	CASSSSRGRGAYEQYF
TRBD2	15	TRBV5-1	-	TRBJ2-5	TGCGCCAGCAGCTTTGGGAGCGGGAGCGGGGAGACCCAGTACTTC	CASSFGSGSGETQYF
TRBD2	16	TRBV6-2/TRBV6-3	few	TRBJ2-7	TGTGCCAGCAGTTACTCGATACCTAGCGGTTCCTACGAGCAGTACTTC	CASSYSIPSGSYEQYF
-	17	TRBV18	-	TRBJ2-5	TGTGCCAGCTCACCACCCTTTGTACTAGAAACGGAAGAGACCCAGTACTTC	CASSPPFVLETEETQYF
-	13	TRBV7-3	-	TRBJ2-1	TGTGCCAGCAGCCTATGGGGGGACAATGAGCAGTTCTTC	CASSLWGDNEQFF
TRBD2	18	TRBV11-2	many	TRBJ2-3	TGTGCCAGCAGTTCGGGACTAGCGGGAGGGATTAGCACAGATACGCAGTATTTT	CASSSGLAGGISTDTQYF